This T cell receptor (beta chain) was captured in a study of CD8+CD57+ T cells in acquired aplastic anemia. Genomic DNA was employed as the template in profiling TCR beta VDJ and CDR3. TCRdb redid the calling of the reads with MiXCR, one entry per CDR3 protein. The sample lists 450,000 to 600,000 distinct CDR3 sequences, approximately 33% occurring once. In patients chosen for sequencing, flow cytometry had shown CD8+CD57+ cell expansion. Trimming removed 5 bases from V and 9 bases from J, with 11 bases in between. This CDR3 is 12 amino acids long. Germline assignment: CDR1 SEHNR and CDR2 FQNEAQ (reference sequence).

The clonotype originates from a human donor with aplastic anemia. The chain recombines TRBV7-9 with TRBJ2-1; D is perhaps TRBD1 or TRBD2 (5 bases each). The sample was sorted CD4+, CD8+, or CD8+CD57+ T cells (not recorded which) from PBMCs. In DNA, the CDR3 is TGTGCCAGCAGCCATGCGAGGGGTGAGCAGTTCTTC. As protein: CASSHARGEQFF.